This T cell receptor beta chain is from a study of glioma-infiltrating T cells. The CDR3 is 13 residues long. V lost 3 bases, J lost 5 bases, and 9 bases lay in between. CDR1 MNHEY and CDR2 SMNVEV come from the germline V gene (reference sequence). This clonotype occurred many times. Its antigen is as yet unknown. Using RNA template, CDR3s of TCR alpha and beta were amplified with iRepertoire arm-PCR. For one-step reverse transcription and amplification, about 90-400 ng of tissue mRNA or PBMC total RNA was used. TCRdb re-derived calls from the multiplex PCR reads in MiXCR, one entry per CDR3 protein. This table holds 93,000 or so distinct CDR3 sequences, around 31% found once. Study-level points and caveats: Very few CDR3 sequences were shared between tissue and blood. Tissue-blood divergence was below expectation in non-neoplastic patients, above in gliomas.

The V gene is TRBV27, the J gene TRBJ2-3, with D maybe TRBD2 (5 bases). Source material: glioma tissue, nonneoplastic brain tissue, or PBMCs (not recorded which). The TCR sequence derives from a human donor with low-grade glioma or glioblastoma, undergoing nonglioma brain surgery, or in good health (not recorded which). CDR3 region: CASSFKRLDTQYF. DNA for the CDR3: TGTGCCAGCAGTTTCAAGCGGTTAGATACGCAGTATTTT.